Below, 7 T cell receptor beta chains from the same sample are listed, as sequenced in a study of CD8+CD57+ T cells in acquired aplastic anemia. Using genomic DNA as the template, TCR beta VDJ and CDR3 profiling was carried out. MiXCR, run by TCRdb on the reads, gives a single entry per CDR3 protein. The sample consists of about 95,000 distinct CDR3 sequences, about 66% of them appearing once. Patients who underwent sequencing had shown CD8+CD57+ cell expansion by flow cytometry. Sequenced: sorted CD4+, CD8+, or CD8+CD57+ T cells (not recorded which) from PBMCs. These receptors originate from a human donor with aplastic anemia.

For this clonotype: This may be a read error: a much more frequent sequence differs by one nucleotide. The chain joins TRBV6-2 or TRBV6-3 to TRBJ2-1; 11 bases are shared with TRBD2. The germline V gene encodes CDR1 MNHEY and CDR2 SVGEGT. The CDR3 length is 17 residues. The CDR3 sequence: CASSYSASGGTYNERFF. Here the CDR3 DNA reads TGTGCCAGCAGTTACTCGGCTAGCGGGGGGACGTACAATGAGCGGTTCTTC.

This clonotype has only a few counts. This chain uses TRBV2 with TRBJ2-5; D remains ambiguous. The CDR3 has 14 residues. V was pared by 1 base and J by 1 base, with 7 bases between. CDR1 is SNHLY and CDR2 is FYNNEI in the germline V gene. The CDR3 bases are TGTGCCAGCAGTGAAGGGCAGCCCCAAGAGACCCAGTACTTC. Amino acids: CASSEGQPQETQYF.

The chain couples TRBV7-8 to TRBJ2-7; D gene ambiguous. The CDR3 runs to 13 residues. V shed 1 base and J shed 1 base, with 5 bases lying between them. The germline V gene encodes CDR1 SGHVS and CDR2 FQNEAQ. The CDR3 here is CASSLENSYEQYF. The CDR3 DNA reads TGTGCCAGCAGCTTAGAGAATTCCTACGAGCAGTACTTC. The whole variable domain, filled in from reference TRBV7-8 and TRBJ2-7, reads GAGVSQSPRYKVAKRGQDVALRCDPISGHVSLFWYQQALGQGPEFLTYFQNEAQLDKSGLPSDRFFAERPEGSVSTLKIQRTQQEDSAVYLCASSLENSYEQYFGPGTRLTVT.

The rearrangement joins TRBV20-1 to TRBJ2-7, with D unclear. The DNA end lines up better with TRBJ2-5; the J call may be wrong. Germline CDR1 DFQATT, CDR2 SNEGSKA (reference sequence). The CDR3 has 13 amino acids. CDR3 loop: CSARAGLQETQYF. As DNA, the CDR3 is TGCAGTGCTAGGGCCGGGCTTCAAGAGACCCAGTACTTC.

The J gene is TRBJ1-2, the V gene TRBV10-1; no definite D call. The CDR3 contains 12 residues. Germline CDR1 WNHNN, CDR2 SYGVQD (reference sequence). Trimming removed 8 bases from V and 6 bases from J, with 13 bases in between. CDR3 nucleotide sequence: TGCGCCAGCGTGGCGGGCTGGGATGGCTACACCTTC. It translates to CASVAGWDGYTF.

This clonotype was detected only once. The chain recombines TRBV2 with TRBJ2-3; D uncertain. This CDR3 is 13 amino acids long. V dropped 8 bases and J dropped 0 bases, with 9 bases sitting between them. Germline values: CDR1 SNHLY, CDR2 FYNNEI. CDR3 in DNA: TGTGCCAGCCGCGTCAGAAGCACAGATACGCAGTATTTT. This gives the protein CASRVRSTDTQYF.

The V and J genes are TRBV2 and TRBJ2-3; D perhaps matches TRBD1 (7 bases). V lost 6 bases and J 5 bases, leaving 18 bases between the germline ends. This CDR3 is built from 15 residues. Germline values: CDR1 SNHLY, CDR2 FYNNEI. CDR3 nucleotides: TGTGCCAGCAGCCCACGGACAGGAGGGGGAGATACGCAGTATTTT. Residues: CASSPRTGGGDTQYF. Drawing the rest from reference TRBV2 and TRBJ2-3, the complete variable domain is EPEVTQTPSHQVTQMGQEVILRCVPISNHLYFYWYRQILGQKVEFLVSFYNNEISEKSEIFDDQFSVERPDGSNFTLKIRSTKLEDSAMYFCASSPRTGGGDTQYFGPGTRLTVL.